This T cell receptor beta chain appears in the sequencing data of a study of CD8 T cells in Susac syndrome. RNA was extracted with the RNeasy kit, and a quantity of about 0.45 to 1 ug was reverse transcribed using random hexamers. TCRdb re-analysed the immunoSEQ multiplex PCR reads in MiXCR, keeping a single row per CDR3 protein. The repertoire holds about 140,000 distinct CDR3 sequences, with about 95% as singletons. V lost 7 bases to trimming and J lost 7 bases; unmatched junction nucleotides: 12. CDR1 is SQVTM and CDR2 is ANQGSEA in the germline V gene. This CDR3 has 14 amino acids. The chain links TRBV29-1 to TRBJ1-2; 10 bases agree with TRBD1. Sequencing was carried out using CD4+ T cells from PBMCs. The origin of this receptor is a human donor with Susac syndrome. The CDR3: CSAVLWDRGSGYTF. The DNA for the CDR3 is TGCAGCGCTGTCCTTTGGGACAGGGGAAGTGGCTACACCTTC. The entire variable domain, with the rest obtained from reference TRBV29-1 and TRBJ1-2, is as follows: SAVISQKPSRDICQRGTSLTIQCQVDSQVTMMFWYRQQPGQSLTLIATANQGSEATYESGFVIDKFPISRPNLTFSTLTVSNMSPEDSSIYLCSAVLWDRGSGYTFGSGTRLTVV.